The following is a T cell receptor (beta chain) sequence with its context. The antigen remains unidentified. This entry comes from a study of cytomegalovirus exposure and HLA in healthy donors. PCR used 60 Vbeta primers and 13 Jbeta primers. Here immunoSEQ multiplex PCR was the method, and the copy in TCRdb shows in-frame clones only, minus some. The sample holds hundreds of thousands of clones, more than 60% seen once. This CDR3 is 13 amino acids long. CDR1 SGHDT and CDR2 YYEEEE come from the germline V gene. Trimming took 4 bases from V and 7 from J, leaving 11 bases between them. The study, taken as a whole, reports: There were three CMV-associated chains whose specificity for CMV antigens was confirmed in vitro. Later, TCR association rates were found to vary by HLA locus, highest for DRB1 and lowest for HLA-C. TCR beta sequences numbering roughly 18,000 were associated with HLA alleles at 0.05 false discovery rate in a later analysis. A link between a missense DCLRE1C variant and TCR beta V- and J-gene trimming emerged from a later analysis.

The receptor was isolated from a woman aged 60 to 75 in good health and CMV-seropositive. Source material: PBMCs. The chain combines TRBV5-6 with TRBJ2-2; possibly TRBD1 for D (5 bases). The CDR3 sequence: CASSRQGGGELFF. The CDR3, as DNA: TGTGCCAGCAGCAGGCAGGGCGGCGGGGAGCTGTTTTTT.